Below are 21 T cell receptor beta chains sequenced from a single sample in a study of shared clonotypes between healthy human individuals. TCRdb's table, derived via immunoSEQ multiplex PCR, lists solely in-frame clones and lacks some. Among roughly 2.4 million clones, around 95% were seen once, and the ten largest hold 0.1% to 0.15%. The sequencing input was naive CD4+ T cells sorted from blood. Subset denoted: CD45RA+ positively selected. Receptors were obtained from a man in his late teens or twenties in good health.

A word on this clone: Other nucleotide sequences from this sample produce the same CDR3. The chain employs TRBV7-2 and TRBJ2-5, with D perhaps TRBD2 (6 bases). Germline-derived CDR1 and CDR2 are SGHTA and FQGNSA. V dropped 3 bases and J dropped 5 bases, with 10 bases sitting between them. The CDR3 totals 13 residues. The CDR3 reads CASSLGEVETQYF. The CDR3 DNA follows: TGTGCCAGCAGCTTGGGGGAGGTGGAGACCCAGTACTTC.

This clone was counted once. The same CDR3 also results from other DNA sequences found in this sample. The V gene is TRBV18, the J gene TRBJ1-1, with 7 bases matching TRBD1. Looked up from germline, CDR1 is KGHSH and CDR2 is LQKENI. The CDR3 runs 14 residues. Trimming at V came to 1 base and at J to 6 bases, leaving 5 bases not matched to a gene. The CDR3 DNA reads TGTGCCAGCTCACCACAGGGGGCAGGGGCTGAAGCTTTCTTT. This gives the protein CASSPQGAGAEAFF.

The V call is TRBV9, the J call TRBJ2-3, with 10 bases lining up with TRBD2. V dropped 4 bases and J dropped 1; count of bases not matched to a gene: 9. Germline lookup yields CDR1 SGDLS and CDR2 YYNGEE. The CDR3 is 17 amino acids. This CDR3 is CASSSGTSEDRTDTQYF. In DNA, the CDR3 is TGTGCCAGCAGCTCGGGGACTAGCGAAGACCGCACAGATACGCAGTATTTT. The full variable domain, in which reference TRBV9 and TRBJ2-3 provide the parts outside the CDR3, is DSGVTQTPKHLITATGQRVTLRCSPRSGDLSVYWYQQSLDQGLQFLIQYYNGEERAKGNILERFSAQQFPDLHSELNLSSLELGDSALYFCASSSGTSEDRTDTQYFGPGTRLTVL.

This clone appeared a few times. For the CDR3, the DNA is TGCGCCAGCAGCTTGAGGGCAGGATGGGGGAACACTGAAGCTTTCTTT. Translation: CASSLRAGWGNTEAFF. The rearrangement uses TRBV5-1 and TRBJ1-1; no reliable D call. The CDR3 spans 16 residues. In germline, CDR1 is SGHRS, CDR2 YFSETQ. Trimming pared 1 base from V and 1 base from J, leaving 14 bases between. Supplemented by reference TRBV5-1 and TRBJ1-1, the full variable domain reads KAGVTQTPRYLIKTRGQQVTLSCSPISGHRSVSWYQQTPGQGLQFLFEYFSETQRNKGNFPGRFSGRQFSNSRSEMNVSTLELGDSALYLCASSLRAGWGNTEAFFGQGTRLTVV.

The rearrangement uses TRBV28 and TRBJ1-1; D perhaps matches TRBD1 (6 bases). CDR3 length equals 16 residues. V lost 0 bases and J lost 1, with 12 bases in between. Germline values: CDR1 MDHEN, CDR2 SYDVKM. The chain's CDR3 is CASSLWGLDRNTEAFF. DNA for the CDR3: TGTGCCAGCAGTTTATGGGGCTTGGACAGGAACACTGAAGCTTTCTTT. The complete variable domain, with remaining parts taken from reference TRBV28 and TRBJ1-1, reads DVKVTQSSRYLVKRTGEKVFLECVQDMDHENMFWYRQDPGLGLRLIYFSYDVKMKEKGDIPEGYSVSREKKERFSLILESASTNQTSMYLCASSLWGLDRNTEAFFGQGTRLTVV.

The V call is TRBV30, the J call TRBJ1-2, with D unresolved. The CDR3 totals 12 residues. Germline V gene data show CDR1 as GTSNPN and CDR2 as SVGIG (reference sequence). Trimming shortened V by 0 bases and J by 8 bases, and 10 bases separated the two germline ends. CDR3 region: CAWSVAAEGYTF. CDR3 DNA sequence: TGTGCCTGGAGTGTAGCCGCAGAGGGCTACACCTTC.

The chain uses TRBV19 and TRBJ1-2, with D uncertain. Germline V gene lookup returns CDR1 LNHDA and CDR2 SQIVND (reference sequence). With 7 bases removed from V and 1 base from J, the gap between germline ends came to 4 bases. This CDR3 comprises 11 residues. CDR3 nucleotide sequence: TGTGCCAGTAAGGTTAACTATGGCTACACCTTC. This sequence encodes CASKVNYGYTF.

V gene TRBV9 combines with J gene TRBJ1-4; 9 bases line up with TRBD1. The CDR3 consists of 13 residues. The junction had 1 base not matched to a gene; V was cut back by 4 bases and J by 6 bases. Per germline, CDR1 SGDLS and CDR2 YYNGEE. For the CDR3, the DNA is TGTGCCAGCAGCAGGACAGGGGATGAAAAACTGTTTTTT. This encodes CASSRTGDEKLFF. Looking up the rest from reference TRBV9 and TRBJ1-4 gives the full variable domain: DSGVTQTPKHLITATGQRVTLRCSPRSGDLSVYWYQQSLDQGLQFLIQYYNGEERAKGNILERFSAQQFPDLHSELNLSSLELGDSALYFCASSRTGDEKLFFGSGTQLSVL.

In the case of this clone: The same CDR3 arises from other DNA sequences in this sample as well. V is TRBV4-2 and J is TRBJ1-1; 9 bases align to TRBD1. Germline CDR1 LGHNA, CDR2 YNFKEQ. There are 14 residues in the CDR3. The ends lost 3 bases at V and 5 bases at J; junction bases unmatched: 4. The CDR3 sequence: CASSQDRGITEAFF. Written as DNA, the CDR3 is TGTGCCAGCAGCCAGGACAGGGGTATAACTGAAGCTTTCTTT.

V is TRBV7-2 and J is TRBJ1-3; a weak D match, TRBD1 (5 bases). This CDR3 comprises 16 residues. Trimming took off 4 bases at V and 0 bases at J, with 13 bases between the two ends. Per the germline V gene, CDR1 is SGHTA and CDR2 is FQGNSA. CDR3: CASSWTTANSGNTIYF. The CDR3 DNA is TGTGCCAGCAGCTGGACAACAGCCAACTCTGGAAACACCATATATTTT. The complete variable domain, with remaining parts taken from reference TRBV7-2 and TRBJ1-3, reads GAGVSQSPSNKVTEKGKDVELRCDPISGHTALYWYRQSLGQGLEFLIYFQGNSAPDKSGLPSDRFSAERTGGSVSTLTIQRTQQEDSAVYLCASSWTTANSGNTIYFGEGSWLTVV.

Turning to this clone: At the DNA level, this CDR3 is encoded by other sequences in the same sample as well. V is TRBV5-1 and J is TRBJ2-7; 10 bases are shared with TRBD1. Unmatched junction bases numbered 3, after V lost 0 bases and J lost 3 bases. The germline V gene encodes CDR1 SGHRS and CDR2 YFSETQ. The CDR3 runs to 15 residues. As DNA, the CDR3 is TGCGCCAGCAGCTTGGGCCGGGACAGGGGCTACGAGCAGTACTTC. Its translation: CASSLGRDRGYEQYF.

The chain recombines TRBV5-6 with TRBJ1-1; D ambiguous. The V gene lost 2 bases and the J gene lost 1 base, with 15 bases spanning the gap. The CDR3 consists of 16 residues. Germline V CDR1 and CDR2: SGHDT, YYEEEE. CDR3 in DNA: TGTGCCAGCAGCTTCTATAGGGCTTCCCAGAACACTGAAGCTTTCTTT. Translated, it gives CASSFYRASQNTEAFF.

Worth noting for this clone: Other nucleotide sequences from this sample produce the same CDR3. This rearrangement joins TRBV6-6 to TRBJ2-3, with 9 positions matching TRBD1. CDR3 length: 15 amino acids. J gave up 3 bases and V 4 bases, and 5 bases lay outside the gene matches. Per germline, CDR1 MNHNY and CDR2 SVGAGI (reference sequence). The CDR3 region is CASSSPGQGTDTQYF. In nucleotides, the CDR3 is TGTGCCAGCAGTTCGCCGGGACAGGGAACAGATACGCAGTATTTT.

The gene calls are TRBV11-3 and TRBJ1-1; no definite D call. Deletions cut 3 bases from V and 2 bases from J, with 7 bases between. The germline gives CDR1 SGHNT, CDR2 YENEEA. The CDR3 sequence is 13 residues long. The CDR3 here is CASSLISNTEAFF. The CDR3 bases are TGTGCCAGCAGCTTGATTTCAAACACTGAAGCTTTCTTT.

Concerning this clone itself: Other DNA sequences of this sample code for an identical CDR3. This chain links TRBV6-5 with TRBJ2-7; the D gene is possibly TRBD1 (6 bases). The germline V gene has CDR1 MNHEY and CDR2 SVGAGI. The V and J ends lost 6 bases and 6 bases respectively, with 9 bases between them. The CDR3 runs 11 residues. The CDR3 region has the DNA TGTGCCAGCAGCACAGGGACCGAGCAGTACTTC. As protein: CASSTGTEQYF.

The chain has TRBV7-9 and TRBJ1-1; TRBD1 is a possible D gene (5 bases). Germline V gene lookup returns CDR1 SEHNR and CDR2 FQNEAQ (reference sequence). The CDR3 is 18 residues long. Trimming left V 2 bases short and J 2 bases short, with 21 bases between. CDR3 bases: TGTGCCAGCAGCTTAAGTTTATCGGGGTATAGGGGTAACACTGAAGCTTTCTTT. Its protein product is CASSLSLSGYRGNTEAFF.

The V and J genes are TRBV5-1 and TRBJ2-2, with TRBD1 matching 9 bases. CDR1 SGHRS and CDR2 YFSETQ come from the germline V gene. V shed 9 bases, J shed 0 bases, and the junction held 3 bases outside the gene matches. The CDR3 is made up of 14 amino acids. The CDR3 spells CATRDRANTGELFF. The CDR3 bases are TGCGCCACCCGGGACAGGGCGAACACCGGGGAGCTGTTTTTT.

Turning to this clone: The junction and the germline gene differ at one end; a read error may be behind it. The V gene is TRBV4-3, the J gene TRBJ2-2, with 7 bases lining up with TRBD1. CDR1 and CDR2 (germline): LGHNA, YSLEER. This CDR3 is built from 15 residues. In DNA, the CDR3 is TGCGCCAGCAGCCCGGTCGTGGCAGGACCAGGGGGGCTGTTTTTT. Translating it yields CASSPVVAGPGGLFF.

The chain joins TRBV6-4 to TRBJ1-5; possible D gene TRBD1, 6 bases. CDR1 MRHNA and CDR2 SNTAGT come from the germline V gene. This CDR3 contains 15 residues. Trimming left V 2 bases short and J 6 bases short, with 14 bases between. CDR3: CASSDIMGAGQPQHF. Written as DNA, the CDR3 is TGTGCCAGCAGTGACATTATGGGGGCTGGTCAGCCCCAGCATTTT.

The chain carries TRBV29-1 and TRBJ2-3; possible D gene TRBD2, 6 bases. Trimming left V 3 bases short and J 4 bases short, with 11 bases between. This CDR3 has 13 amino acids. Per germline, CDR1 SQVTM and CDR2 ANQGSEA. CDR3 region: CSVDFWGADTQYF. CDR3 nucleotide sequence: TGCAGCGTTGATTTCTGGGGGGCAGATACGCAGTATTTT.

This sequence joins TRBV4-1 and TRBJ1-4; 9 bases fit TRBD1. V was pared by 6 bases and J by 7 bases, with 6 bases of the junction left unmatched. Germline V gene sequence: CDR1 MGHRA, CDR2 YSYEKL. This CDR3 spans 14 amino acids. CDR3 in DNA: TGCGCCAGCAGTCGGGGACAGGGACGTGAAAAACTGTTTTTT. Its protein product is CASSRGQGREKLFF.